This TCR beta chain originates from a study of cytomegalovirus exposure and HLA in healthy donors. For this clone: Its antigen remains unknown.

The PCR contained 60 Vbeta and 13 Jbeta primers. Assay used: immunoSEQ multiplex PCR; TCRdb lists only in-frame clones, some missing. The sample records under 150,000 clones, approximately 73% being singletons. General study findings and limits: In a later analysis, HLA-associated beta chains showed higher expansion and lower generation probabilities than comparable chains. When analyzed later, a missense DCLRE1C variant was found to be linked to TCR beta V- and J-gene trimming.

The receptor was isolated from a woman aged 40 to 50 in good health and CMV-seronegative. Sequenced: PBMCs.

CDR3 sequence (DNA): TGTGCCAGCAGCCAAGATTACCCGACTTATCAGCCCCAGCATTTT. Translated, it gives CASSQDYPTYQPQHF. The rearrangement joins TRBV4-2 to TRBJ1-5, with no clear D. Germline V lookup: CDR1 LGHNA, CDR2 YNFKEQ. CDR3 length: 15 amino acids. V lost 0 bases and J lost 5, with 11 bases in between.